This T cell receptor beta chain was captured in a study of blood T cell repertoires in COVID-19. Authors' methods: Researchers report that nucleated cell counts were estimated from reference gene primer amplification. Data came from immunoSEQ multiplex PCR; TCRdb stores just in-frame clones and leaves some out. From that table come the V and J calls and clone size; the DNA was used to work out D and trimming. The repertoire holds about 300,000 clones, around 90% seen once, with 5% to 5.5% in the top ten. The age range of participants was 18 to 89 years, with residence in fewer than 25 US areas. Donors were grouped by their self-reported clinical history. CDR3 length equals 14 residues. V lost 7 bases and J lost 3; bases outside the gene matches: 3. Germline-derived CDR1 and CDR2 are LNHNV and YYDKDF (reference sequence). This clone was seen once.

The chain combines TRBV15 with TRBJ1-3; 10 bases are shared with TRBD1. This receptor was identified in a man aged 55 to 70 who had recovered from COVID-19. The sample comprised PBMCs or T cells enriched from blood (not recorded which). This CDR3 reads CATKRDRGGNTIYF. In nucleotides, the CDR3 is TGTGCCACCAAACGGGACAGGGGTGGAAACACCATATATTTT.